The 23 T cell receptor beta chains in this list originate from one sample, sequenced in a study of T cells in Graves' hyperthyroidism and ophthalmopathy. Amplified regions were TCR beta CDR3 sequences from RNA transcripts. In the first-round RT-PCR of the TCR CDR3, the HTBI primer set was used. TCRdb re-called the multiplex PCR reads with MiXCR, one entry per CDR3 protein. The table records under 500,000 distinct CDR3 sequences, 11% to 15% of them present only once. Sequenced: blood. The receptors stem from a man aged 45-65 years with Graves' ophthalmopathy.

The chain links TRBV6-2 or TRBV6-3 to TRBJ2-3; 11 positions agree with TRBD1. This CDR3 region has 15 residues. V shed 8 bases, J shed 6 bases, and the junction held 10 bases outside the gene matches. Germline V gene lookup returns CDR1 MNHEY and CDR2 SVGEGT. The CDR3 sequence: CASVLDRGRADTQYF. The CDR3 bases are TGTGCCAGCGTACTGGACAGGGGGCGAGCGGATACGCAGTATTTT.

This chain links TRBV12-3 or TRBV12-4 with TRBJ2-2; 7 bases align to TRBD2. The trim removed 2 bases at V and 6 bases at J, leaving 6 bases unmatched. This CDR3 is built from 15 residues. Here the CDR3 reads CASSLWASGAGELFF. CDR3 nucleotides: TGTGCCAGCAGTTTATGGGCAAGCGGGGCCGGGGAGCTGTTTTTT.

This rearrangement joins TRBV9 to TRBJ2-7; the D gene is possibly TRBD2 (6 bases). V was cut by 2 bases and J by 4 bases, with 16 bases left in between. CDR1 SGDLS and CDR2 YYNGEE come from the germline V gene. CDR3 size: 15 residues. The CDR3 bases are TGTGCCAGCAGCGTGGCTCCGACTGGGGGGTACGAGCAGTACTTC. Its translation is CASSVAPTGGYEQYF.

The table lists this clonotype with many counts. The chain is built from TRBV24-1 and TRBJ2-7; 9 nucleotides match TRBD1. The germline gives CDR1 KGHDR, CDR2 SFDVKD. The V gene end was trimmed by 4 bases and the J gene end by 1 base; junction bases not matched to a gene: 4. CDR3 size: 15 residues. CDR3: CATSDPGTGSYEQYF. The CDR3 region has the DNA TGTGCCACCAGTGACCCTGGGACAGGGTCCTACGAGCAGTACTTC.

The chain is built from TRBV25-1 and TRBJ2-3; a weak D match, TRBD1 (6 bases). Germline V lookup: CDR1 MGHDK, CDR2 SYGVNS. The CDR3 consists of 15 residues. Trimming removed 1 base from V and 1 base from J, with 9 bases in between. The CDR3 DNA follows: TGTGCCAGCAGTGAATTCAGGGGCGGCACAGATACGCAGTATTTT. Residues: CASSEFRGGTDTQYF. The whole variable domain, filled in from reference TRBV25-1 and TRBJ2-3, reads EADIYQTPRYLVIGTGKKITLECSQTMGHDKMYWYQQDPGMELHLIHYSYGVNSTEKGDLSSESTVSRIRTEHFPLTLESARPSHTSQYLCASSEFRGGTDTQYFGPGTRLTVL.

This clonotype was found many times. The chain employs TRBV18 and TRBJ1-2, with 7 bases identical to TRBD1. The junction had 3 bases not matched to a gene; V was cut back by 3 bases and J by 2 bases. The length of the CDR3 is 14 residues. Germline V gives CDR1 KGHSH, CDR2 LQKENI. CDR3 in DNA: TGTGCCAGCTCACCGGGGGACAGCAACTATGGCTACACCTTC. Translated, it gives CASSPGDSNYGYTF.

Ten or more counts support this clonotype. The rearrangement links TRBV12-3 or TRBV12-4 to TRBJ2-5; D is possibly TRBD1 or TRBD2 (5 bases each). The CDR3 totals 14 residues. Between the trimmed V and J ends, which lost 0 bases and 5 bases, there was a span of 10 bases. CDR3 region: CASSLAGGGETQYF. CDR3 in DNA: TGTGCCAGCAGTTTAGCTGGGGGTGGGGAGACCCAGTACTTC.

This clonotype was seen at least ten times. This rearrangement joins TRBV20-1 to TRBJ1-1, with no clear D. Germline CDR1 DFQATT, CDR2 SNEGSKA (reference sequence). V lost 8 bases and J lost 6, with 13 bases in between. This CDR3 contains 11 residues. CDR3 nucleotide sequence: TGCAGTACCGCCCTTAGCTCTGAAGCTTTCTTT. Amino acid sequence: CSTALSSEAFF.

This chain joins TRBV18 and TRBJ2-7; D is perhaps TRBD2 (6 bases). V was trimmed by 3 bases and J by 2 bases, leaving 14 bases between them. The CDR3 extends over 15 amino acids. Per germline, CDR1 KGHSH and CDR2 LQKENI. The CDR3 DNA is TGTGCCAGCTCACCGGTCCTAGCGACTACCTACGAGCAGTACTTC. This codes for CASSPVLATTYEQYF.

The chain employs TRBV25-1 and TRBJ2-7, with TRBD1 matching 7 bases. CDR3 size: 15 residues. The V segment lost 1 base and the J segment 4 bases; nucleotides outside the gene matches: 7. Germline V gene lookup returns CDR1 MGHDK and CDR2 SYGVNS. Here the CDR3 reads CASSELSGGFYEQYF. The CDR3 coding sequence is TGTGCCAGCAGTGAATTATCAGGGGGATTTTACGAGCAGTACTTC.

This clonotype was seen many times. This chain links TRBV5-1 with TRBJ2-1; a weak D match, TRBD1 (6 bases). Trimming left V 2 bases short and J 0 bases short, with 9 bases between. From germline, CDR1 is SGHRS and CDR2 YFSETQ. The CDR3 consists of 15 residues. CDR3 in amino acids: CASSFTGNSYNEQFF. In DNA, the CDR3 is TGCGCCAGCAGCTTTACAGGGAACTCCTACAATGAGCAGTTCTTC.

This clonotype was observed at least ten times. The chain combines TRBV20-1 with TRBJ2-3; possibly TRBD1 or TRBD2 for D (5 bases each). The CDR3 has 17 amino acids. The V gene lost 6 bases and the J gene lost 1 base, with 23 bases spanning the gap. CDR1 and CDR2 (germline): DFQATT, SNEGSKA (reference sequence). In DNA, the CDR3 is TGCAGTGCCCAACGGTTAGGACGGGGCGCGGGCACAGATACGCAGTATTTT. This codes for CSAQRLGRGAGTDTQYF.

The chain is built from TRBV12-3 or TRBV12-4 and TRBJ2-3; 7 bases map to TRBD2. The CDR3 runs to 14 residues. J lost 5 bases, V lost 3 bases, and 5 bases had no gene match. The CDR3 region has the DNA TGTGCCAGCAGTTTGGCGGGAGTTTTAGATACGCAGTATTTT. It specifies CASSLAGVLDTQYF.

This clonotype showed up many times. The CDR3 coding sequence is TGCAGTGCTATTAGCGGGAGTCCAGATACGCAGTATTTT. This translates into CSAISGSPDTQYF. The gene calls are TRBV20-1 and TRBJ2-3; TRBD2 agrees at 9 bases. J lost 4 bases, V lost 4 bases, and 3 bases had no gene match. CDR1 is DFQATT and CDR2 is SNEGSKA in the germline V gene (reference sequence). The CDR3 consists of 13 residues.

This chain joins TRBV12-3 or TRBV12-4 and TRBJ2-3; D is ambiguous. V was trimmed by 2 bases and J by 2 bases, leaving 8 bases between them. The CDR3 sequence is 14 residues long. The CDR3 nucleotides read TGTGCCAGCAGTTTAAAGGGTCCCACAGATACGCAGTATTTT. As protein: CASSLKGPTDTQYF.

This clonotype was counted many times. V and J are TRBV5-1 and TRBJ2-1, with 7 bases that match TRBD2. CDR3 length: 18 amino acids. Germline lookup yields CDR1 SGHRS and CDR2 YFSETQ. V gave up 3 bases and J gave up 3 bases; unmatched junction bases: 15. The CDR3 nucleotides are TGCGCCAGCAGCTCTGGGAGGGACTCCTGGAGGGACTACAATGAGCAGTTCTTC. It codes for CASSSGRDSWRDYNEQFF.

Many counts were recorded for this clonotype. The rearrangement links TRBV4-1 to TRBJ2-1; D is perhaps TRBD2 (5 bases). This CDR3 is built from 13 residues. Germline loops: CDR1 MGHRA, CDR2 YSYEKL. The V and J ends lost 6 bases and 5 bases respectively, with 11 bases between them. The CDR3 region has the DNA TGCGCCAGCAGTGTGATAGCGAACAATGAGCAGTTCTTC. Translated: CASSVIANNEQFF.

This clonotype was seen at least ten times. The chain combines TRBV3-1 with TRBJ2-1; the D gene could be TRBD1 or TRBD2 (5 bases each). The CDR3 contains 15 residues. V was trimmed by 3 bases and J by 8 bases, leaving 17 bases between them. CDR1 and CDR2 from the germline V gene are LGHDT and YNNKEL (reference sequence). CDR3 in DNA: TGTGCCAGCAGCCACGTCGGGGCTGTGTACGATGAGCAGTTCTTC. Protein: CASSHVGAVYDEQFF.

The chain recombines TRBV5-1 with TRBJ2-1, with D possibly being TRBD1 (6 bases). This CDR3 has 15 amino acids. Germline V gene data show CDR1 as SGHRS and CDR2 as YFSETQ. Trimming removed 5 bases at V and 2 bases at J, with 14 bases between. As DNA, the CDR3 is TGCGCCAGCAGAGTAACTGGGGGCACCTACAATGAGCAGTTCTTC. It is translated as CASRVTGGTYNEQFF. Together with reference TRBV5-1 and TRBJ2-1, the CDR3 gives the full variable domain: KAGVTQTPRYLIKTRGQQVTLSCSPISGHRSVSWYQQTPGQGLQFLFEYFSETQRNKGNFPGRFSGRQFSNSRSEMNVSTLELGDSALYLCASRVTGGTYNEQFFGPGTRLTVL.

This clonotype has a count of ten or more. The CDR3 spells CASSFSGRGRTDTQYF. The DNA for the CDR3 is TGTGCCAGCAGCTTTAGCGGGAGAGGCAGGACAGATACGCAGTATTTT. This chain connects TRBV11-2 to TRBJ2-3; 9 nucleotides match TRBD2. The germline CDR1 and CDR2 sequences are SGHAT and FQNNGV. The CDR3 runs to 16 residues. With V trimmed by 3 bases and J by 3 bases, 7 bases remained unmatched.

This clonotype was seen many times. V gene TRBV6-1 combines with J gene TRBJ2-2; D call uncertain. This CDR3 comprises 15 residues. Trimming left V 5 bases short and J 1 base short, with 11 bases between. CDR1 and CDR2 from the germline V gene are MNHNS and SASEGT. CDR3 DNA: TGTGCCAGCAGTCCAAAAGACCGGAACACCGGGGAGCTGTTTTTT. Amino acids: CASSPKDRNTGELFF.

This clonotype was detected ten times or more. The chain couples TRBV12-3 or TRBV12-4 to TRBJ1-5; D not certain. Trimming left V 6 bases short and J 3 bases short, with 9 bases between. The CDR3 runs to 13 residues. In DNA, the CDR3 is TGTGCCAGCAGGTCCCAGGACAATCAGCCCCAGCATTTT. This sequence encodes CASRSQDNQPQHF.

The rearrangement links TRBV2 to TRBJ2-3, with a possible D match to TRBD2 (6 bases). Trimming shortened V by 6 bases and J by 7 bases, and 11 bases separated the two germline ends. This CDR3 contains 12 residues. Germline V CDR1 and CDR2: SNHLY, FYNNEI. DNA of the CDR3: TGTGCCAGCAGCGAGGGACTCAATACGCAGTATTTT. Amino acids: CASSEGLNTQYF.